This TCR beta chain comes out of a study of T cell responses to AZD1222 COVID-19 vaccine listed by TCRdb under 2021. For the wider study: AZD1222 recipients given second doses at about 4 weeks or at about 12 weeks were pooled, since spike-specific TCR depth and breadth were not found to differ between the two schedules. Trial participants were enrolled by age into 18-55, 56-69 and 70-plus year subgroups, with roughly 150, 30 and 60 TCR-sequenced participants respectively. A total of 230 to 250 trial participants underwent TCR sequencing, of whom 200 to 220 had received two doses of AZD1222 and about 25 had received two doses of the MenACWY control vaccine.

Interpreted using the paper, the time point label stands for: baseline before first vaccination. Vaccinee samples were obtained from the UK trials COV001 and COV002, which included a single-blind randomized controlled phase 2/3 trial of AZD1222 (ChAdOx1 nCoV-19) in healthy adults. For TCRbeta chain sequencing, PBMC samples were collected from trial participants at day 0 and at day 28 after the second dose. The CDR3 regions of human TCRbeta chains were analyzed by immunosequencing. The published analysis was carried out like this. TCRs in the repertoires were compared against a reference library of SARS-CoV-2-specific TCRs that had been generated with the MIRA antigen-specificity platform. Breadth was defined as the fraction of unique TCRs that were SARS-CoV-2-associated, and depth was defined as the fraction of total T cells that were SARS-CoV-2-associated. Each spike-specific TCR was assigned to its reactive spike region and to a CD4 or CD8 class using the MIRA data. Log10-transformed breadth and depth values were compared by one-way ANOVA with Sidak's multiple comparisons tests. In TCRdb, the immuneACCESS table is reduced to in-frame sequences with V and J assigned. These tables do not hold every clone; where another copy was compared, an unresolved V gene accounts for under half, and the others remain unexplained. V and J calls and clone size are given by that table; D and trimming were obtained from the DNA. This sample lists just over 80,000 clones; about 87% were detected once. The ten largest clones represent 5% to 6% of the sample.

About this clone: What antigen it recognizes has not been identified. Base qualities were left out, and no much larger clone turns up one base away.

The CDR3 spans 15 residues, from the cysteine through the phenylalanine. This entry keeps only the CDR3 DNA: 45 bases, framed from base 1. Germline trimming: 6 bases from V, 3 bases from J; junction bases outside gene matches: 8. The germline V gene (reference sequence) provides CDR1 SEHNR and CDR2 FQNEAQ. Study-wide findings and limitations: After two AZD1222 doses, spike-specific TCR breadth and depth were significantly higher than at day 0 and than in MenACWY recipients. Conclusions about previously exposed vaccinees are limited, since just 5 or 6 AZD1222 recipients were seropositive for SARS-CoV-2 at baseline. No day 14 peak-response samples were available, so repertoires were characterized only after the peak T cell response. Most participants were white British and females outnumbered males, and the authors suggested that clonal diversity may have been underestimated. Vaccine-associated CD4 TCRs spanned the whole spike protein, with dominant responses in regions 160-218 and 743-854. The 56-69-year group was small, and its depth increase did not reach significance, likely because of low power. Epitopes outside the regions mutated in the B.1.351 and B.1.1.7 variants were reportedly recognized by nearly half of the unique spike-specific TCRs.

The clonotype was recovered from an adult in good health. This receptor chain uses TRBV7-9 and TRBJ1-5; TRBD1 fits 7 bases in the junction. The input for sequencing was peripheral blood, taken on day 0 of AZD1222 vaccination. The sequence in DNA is TGTGCCAGCAGTCAGGACAGGTTAAACAATCAGCCCCAGCATTTT. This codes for CASSQDRLNNQPQHF.